This TCR beta chain was identified during a study of identifying expanded T cells in peripheral blood. The study's findings and limits: Technical replicates showed around 1.2 changed clones; two weeks approximately 16; four weeks 19.

During the collection period, no donor immune events like infections were recorded. The CDR3 runs to 16 residues. The germline gives CDR1 SGHRS, CDR2 YFSETQ. V lost 3 bases to trimming and J lost 1 base; unmatched junction nucleotides: 7. About this clone itself: No antigen is known for it.

The table came from immunoSEQ multiplex PCR; TCRdb's copy has only in-frame clones and leaves some out. The profile shows 60,000 to 70,000 clones, approximately 83% of them singletons. The sample was blood. The V and J genes are TRBV5-1 and TRBJ2-3, with 8 bases fitting TRBD2. This receptor was obtained from a person between 18 and 75 years old in good health. The CDR3 bases are TGCGCCAGCAGCTGGGAAGCGGGGGCCGGCACAGATACGCAGTATTTT. It codes for CASSWEAGAGTDTQYF.